This T cell receptor beta chain was recorded in a study of regulatory T cells in long-lasting Graves disease. This sample's time point: persistent/refractory GD, antithyroid drugs over 5 years with positive TRAb. The TCR library was prepared using RNA isolated from PBMCs. V lost 8 bases and J 7 bases, leaving 18 bases between the germline ends. The CDR3 is made up of 14 amino acids. CDR1 is LNHNV and CDR2 is YYDKDF in the germline V gene (reference sequence). CDR3-region Arm-PCR and iRepertoire HTBI primers produced the TCR beta libraries. Each CDR3 protein gets one entry after TCRdb re-called the multiplex PCR reads with MiXCR. The data contain about half a million distinct CDR3 sequences, about 20% of them seen just once; the ten biggest clones take up about an eighth.

The sequence derives from a female donor with Graves disease. This specimen consisted of peripheral blood mononuclear cells (PBMCs), obtained when the disease was refractory, from a patient treated with antithyroid drugs. J is TRBJ2-1 and V is TRBV15, with no clear D. CDR3 sequence reads: CATGIEDRINEQFF. CDR3 DNA sequence: TGTGCCACCGGGATAGAAGATAGAATTAATGAGCAGTTCTTC.